These 32 T cell receptor beta chains originate from one sample sequenced in a study of T cells after yellow fever vaccination. Each CDR3 protein gets one entry after TCRdb re-called the 5' RACE reads with MiXCR. The data show under 150,000 distinct CDR3 sequences, with 7% to 9% seen just once and less than 0.95% held by the top ten. The input for sequencing was CD4+ T cells sorted from PBMCs, taken 5 days after the yellow fever booster vaccination. Every receptor here comes from a man aged 30 to 39 who received the YFV17D yellow fever vaccine.

This clonotype was recorded many times. This rearrangement joins TRBV7-8 to TRBJ2-5, with 13 bases aligning to TRBD2. This CDR3 spans 16 amino acids. Unmatched junction bases numbered 5, after V lost 5 bases and J lost 2 bases. Germline V gene sequence: CDR1 SGHVS, CDR2 FQNEAQ. The CDR3, as DNA: TGTGCCAGCAGCCTTAGGACTAGCGGGAGTCAAGAGACCCAGTACTTC. Translated: CASSLRTSGSQETQYF. Full variable domain (missing parts from reference TRBV7-8 and TRBJ2-5): GAGVSQSPRYKVAKRGQDVALRCDPISGHVSLFWYQQALGQGPEFLTYFQNEAQLDKSGLPSDRFFAERPEGSVSTLKIQRTQQEDSAVYLCASSLRTSGSQETQYFGPGTRLLVL.

This clonotype occurred many times. V usage is TRBV6-2 or TRBV6-3 and J usage is TRBJ2-7; 8 bases agree with TRBD2. Germline V lookup: CDR1 MNHEY, CDR2 SVGEGT. The CDR3 loop spans 20 amino acids. V trimming: 6 bases; J trimming: 2 bases; junction bases outside the gene matches: 24. The CDR3 DNA reads as TGTGCCAGCAGGTCAATCCGGGGGGGACTAAGGATTTCGGTCCCCTACGAGCAGTACTTC. Protein: CASRSIRGGLRISVPYEQYF.

At least ten counts were recorded for this clonotype. The chain combines TRBV15 with TRBJ2-7, with a possible D match to TRBD1 (5 bases). Trimming took off 3 bases at V and 0 bases at J, with 18 bases between the two ends. Germline CDR1 is LNHNV and CDR2 is YYDKDF (reference sequence). The CDR3 has 17 amino acids. Here the CDR3 reads CATSSASGLPSSYEQYF. As DNA, the CDR3 is TGTGCCACCAGCAGCGCTTCAGGGCTCCCGAGCTCCTACGAGCAGTACTTC.

The chain recombines TRBV7-2 with TRBJ2-3; a weak D match, TRBD2 (5 bases). This CDR3 has 13 residues. Germline assignment: CDR1 SGHTA and CDR2 FQGNSA. V was cut by 5 bases and J by 2 bases, with 8 bases left in between. CDR3 sequence reads: CASSRRDTDTQYF. As DNA, the CDR3 is TGTGCCAGCAGCAGACGGGACACAGATACGCAGTATTTT.

This clonotype was seen at least ten times. V is TRBV5-6 and J is TRBJ1-5; D not certain. Trimming removed 2 bases at V and 3 bases at J, with 12 bases between. Germline CDR1 and CDR2: SGHDT and YYEEEE. This CDR3 has 15 amino acids. DNA for the CDR3: TGTGCCAGCAGCTTTGGCCCCTCGCCCAATCAGCCCCAGCATTTT. It yields the protein CASSFGPSPNQPQHF.

The chain carries TRBV18 and TRBJ2-3; D gene uncertain. Deletions cut 5 bases from V and 6 bases from J, with 18 bases between. Germline CDR1 and CDR2: KGHSH and LQKENI. CDR3 size: 15 residues. CDR3 in DNA: TGTGCCAGCTCAGACCTCCCCGAGAAGACGGATACGCAGTATTTT. Protein product: CASSDLPEKTDTQYF.

This clonotype was seen at least ten times. The chain is built from TRBV7-7 and TRBJ2-1; the match to TRBD2 covers 8 bases. From germline, CDR1 is SSHAT and CDR2 FNYEAQ (reference sequence). With V trimmed by 4 bases and J by 6 bases, 11 bases remained unmatched. CDR3 size: 16 residues. The CDR3 nucleotides read TGTGCCAGCAGCTCATCCCAAGGACTAGCCGGCAATGAGCAGTTCTTC. Amino acids: CASSSSQGLAGNEQFF.

Only a few counts were recorded for this clonotype. The chain employs TRBV5-4 and TRBJ2-1, with 14 positions matching TRBD2. CDR1 SGHNT and CDR2 YYREEE come from the germline V gene (reference sequence). The junction had 14 bases not matched to a gene; V was cut back by 3 bases and J by 6 bases. The CDR3 covers 19 residues. CDR3 in amino acids: CASSSDKRTSGRLGNEQFF. The CDR3 nucleotides read TGTGCCAGCAGCTCGGACAAACGGACTAGCGGGAGGTTGGGCAATGAGCAGTTCTTC.

This clonotype appeared many times. The rearrangement uses TRBV25-1 and TRBJ2-2, with TRBD2 identical over 7 bases. The V gene's germline CDR1 is MGHDK and CDR2 SYGVNS. This CDR3 has 12 residues. J lost 6 bases, V lost 8 bases, and 3 bases had no gene match. CDR3 sequence reads: CASWGGAGELFF. The CDR3 nucleotides are TGTGCCAGCTGGGGAGGGGCCGGGGAGCTGTTTTTT.

The chain is built from TRBV12-3 or TRBV12-4 and TRBJ2-2; 7 bases fit TRBD1. This CDR3 is built from 13 residues. V was clipped by 2 bases and J by 6 bases; unmatched bases: 0. The CDR3 DNA is TGTGCCAGCAGTTTAACAGGGGCCGGGGAGCTGTTTTTT. It translates to CASSLTGAGELFF.

This clonotype was detected ten times or more. This chain uses TRBV5-1 with TRBJ2-7; no reliable D call. Trimming cost V 0 bases and J 7 bases, with 17 bases left between them. The germline gives CDR1 SGHRS, CDR2 YFSETQ. The CDR3 length is 15 residues. The CDR3 reads CASSLEPHLGPEQYF. The CDR3 DNA is TGCGCCAGCAGCTTGGAGCCCCACCTCGGACCTGAGCAGTACTTC.

This clonotype was picked up many times. The V call is TRBV6-2 or TRBV6-3, the J call TRBJ2-2; 13 nucleotides match TRBD2. The CDR3 has 16 amino acids. The V gene end was trimmed by 7 bases and the J gene end by 2 bases; junction bases not matched to a gene: 4. From germline, CDR1 is MNHEY and CDR2 SVGEGT. CDR3 amino acids: CASNRLAGGNTGELFF. For the CDR3, the DNA is TGTGCCAGCAATCGACTAGCGGGAGGCAACACCGGGGAGCTGTTTTTT.

This clonotype was observed many times. The chain carries TRBV2 and TRBJ2-2; a weak D match, TRBD1 (5 bases). Germline V gene data show CDR1 as SNHLY and CDR2 as FYNNEI. The ends were cut back, 4 bases at V and 5 bases at J, with 11 bases in the middle. The CDR3 runs to 14 residues. The CDR3 DNA reads TGTGCCAGCAGTGTAATTCAGGGAACCGGGGAGCTGTTTTTT. Protein sequence: CASSVIQGTGELFF.

At least ten counts were recorded for this clonotype. V is TRBV12-3 or TRBV12-4 and J is TRBJ2-7; 9 positions agree with TRBD1. The length of the CDR3 is 14 residues. V was pared by 6 bases and J by 6 bases, with 9 bases of the junction left unmatched. In nucleotides, the CDR3 is TGTGCCAGCAGCACAGGGGGCGATTTCAGCGAGCAGTACTTC. Amino acids: CASSTGGDFSEQYF.

This clonotype occurred many times. The gene calls are TRBV29-1 and TRBJ2-7; 11 positions agree with TRBD2. Germline V CDR1 and CDR2: SQVTM, ANQGSEA. The CDR3 consists of 13 residues. With 6 bases clipped from V and 4 bases from J, the junction kept 5 bases outside the gene matches. CDR3 sequence (DNA): TGCAGCGTAGTAGCGGGAGGGCCTTACGAGCAGTACTTC. The encoded protein is CSVVAGGPYEQYF.

In this sample, this clonotype turned up many times. The chain uses TRBV12-3 or TRBV12-4 and TRBJ2-7, with D tentatively TRBD1 or TRBD2 (5 bases each). This CDR3 region has 14 residues. Trimming removed 2 bases from V and 0 bases from J, with 8 bases in between. CDR3 sequence (DNA): TGTGCCAGCAGTTTAAAGGGGAGCTCCTACGAGCAGTACTTC. Protein: CASSLKGSSYEQYF.

There are many counts of this clonotype. The chain is built from TRBV12-3 or TRBV12-4 and TRBJ2-2; no firm D call. This CDR3 is built from 13 residues. Trimming removed 8 bases from V and 2 bases from J, with 9 bases in between. The DNA for the CDR3 is TGTGCCAGCCTACTACTCAACACCGGGGAGCTGTTTTTT. This codes for CASLLLNTGELFF.

This clonotype showed up many times. CDR3 amino acids: CASNPSFVGRQFF. Written as DNA, the CDR3 is TGTGCCAGCAACCCTAGCTTCGTTGGAAGGCAGTTCTTC. J is TRBJ2-1 and V is TRBV27; the D gene is possibly TRBD2 (5 bases). Germline-derived CDR1 and CDR2 are MNHEY and SMNVEV (reference sequence). This CDR3 is built from 13 residues. The ends were cut back, 7 bases at V and 12 bases at J, with 19 bases in the middle.

The sample holds one count of this clonotype. The junction shows a germline mismatch at one end, possibly a read error. The CDR3: CASRRLAGSTDTLYF. The CDR3 DNA sequence: TGTGCCAGCAGAAGACTAGCGGGGAGCACAGATACGCTGTATTTT. The chain employs TRBV12-3 or TRBV12-4 and TRBJ2-3; 11 bases fit TRBD2. The CDR3 contains 15 residues.

At least ten counts were recorded for this clonotype. CDR3 amino acids: CASSVGGAAQETQYF. The CDR3 bases are TGTGCCAGCAGCGTGGGGGGGGCTGCCCAAGAGACCCAGTACTTC. The V and J genes are TRBV9 and TRBJ2-5; possible D gene TRBD2, 7 bases. CDR1 is SGDLS and CDR2 is YYNGEE in the germline V gene. The CDR3 is 15 residues long. With 2 bases removed from V and 1 base from J, the gap between germline ends came to 12 bases.

In its sample, this clonotype was seen many times. At one boundary the junction diverges from the germline segment, which might be a read error. The chain couples TRBV18 to TRBJ2-1, with D perhaps TRBD1 (6 bases). This CDR3 has 12 amino acids. The V gene's germline CDR1 is KGHSH and CDR2 LQKENI. The CDR3 sequence: CASSPPDRILLF. The CDR3 DNA reads as TGTGCCAGCTCACCCCCCGACAGGATTCTACTCTTC. The full variable domain, rest sourced from reference TRBV18 and TRBJ2-1, is NAGVMQNPRHLVRRRGQEARLRCSPMKGHSHVYWYRQLPEEGLKFMVYLQKENIIDESGMPKERFSAEFPKEGPSILRIQQVVRGDSAAYFCASSPPDRILLFGPGTRLTVL.

In this sample, this clonotype turned up many times. The junction departs from germline at one end; a sequencing error may be responsible. The gene calls are TRBV6-1 and TRBJ2-1; 7 bases are shared with TRBD1. Germline V gives CDR1 MNHNS, CDR2 SASEGT. This CDR3 comprises 14 residues. This CDR3 is CASRPDRISVEEFF. Here the CDR3 DNA reads TGTGCCAGCAGACCGGACAGGATATCGGTTGAGGAGTTCTTC.

This clonotype has a handful of counts. The chain carries TRBV29-1 and TRBJ2-5, with 11 nucleotides matching TRBD2. Germline V gene sequence: CDR1 SQVTM, CDR2 ANQGSEA. V dropped 6 bases and J dropped 5; count of bases not matched to a gene: 17. The CDR3 contains 17 residues. The CDR3, as DNA: TGCAGCGTCCGAAAACACCCATTACTAGCGGGAGAGGAGACCCAGTACTTC. Amino acids: CSVRKHPLLAGEETQYF.

This clonotype has at least ten counts. This chain connects TRBV20-1 to TRBJ2-7, with 10 bases that match TRBD2. The V gene's germline CDR1 is DFQATT and CDR2 SNEGSKA (reference sequence). The CDR3 length is 15 residues. V was clipped by 6 bases and J by 10 bases; unmatched bases: 18. CDR3 nucleotide sequence: TGCAGTGCCCACAGCGGGACTAGCGCGTCCTGGAGACAGTACTTC. Its translation: CSAHSGTSASWRQYF.

This clonotype has a handful of counts. The chain uses TRBV6-2 or TRBV6-3 and TRBJ2-7; perhaps TRBD2 as D (5 bases). Trimming took off 6 bases at V and 3 bases at J, with 27 bases between the two ends. Germline V gene sequence: CDR1 MNHEY, CDR2 SVGEGT. CDR3 length equals 18 residues. CDR3 sequence reads: CASSTQSLYRGAHYEQYF. CDR3 coding DNA: TGTGCCAGCAGCACTCAATCCCTGTACCGGGGAGCACACTACGAGCAGTACTTC.

This clonotype was found many times. The chain recombines TRBV9 with TRBJ1-1; D not resolved. Germline V gene lookup returns CDR1 SGDLS and CDR2 YYNGEE. The CDR3 covers 14 residues. The V end was cut by 3 bases, the J end by 0 bases, with 9 bases between. DNA for the CDR3: TGTGCCAGCAGCGACTTCCCCATGAACACTGAAGCTTTCTTT. Translation: CASSDFPMNTEAFF.

The chain couples TRBV7-8 to TRBJ2-5, with 8 bases matching TRBD2. This CDR3 has 15 residues. Trimming took 5 bases from V and 5 from J; bases not matched to a gene: 10. Per germline, CDR1 SGHVS and CDR2 FQNEAQ. CDR3 amino acids: CASSPRRAGGETQYF. In nucleotides, the CDR3 is TGTGCCAGCAGCCCCCGGAGGGCGGGGGGCGAGACCCAGTACTTC.

This clonotype was observed at least ten times. This chain uses TRBV19 with TRBJ2-2; TRBD1 might be the D (6 bases). The CDR3 is 15 amino acids. The V end lost 6 bases, the J end lost 4 bases, and 15 bases lay between the germline ends. Germline-derived CDR1 and CDR2 are LNHDA and SQIVND (reference sequence). CDR3 residues: CASSQQGEVTGELFF. The CDR3 DNA sequence: TGTGCCAGTAGCCAACAGGGAGAGGTCACCGGGGAGCTGTTTTTT.

This clonotype was seen ten or more times. This rearrangement joins TRBV12-3 or TRBV12-4 to TRBJ2-1; tentative D call: TRBD2 (6 bases). V was pared by 6 bases and J by 7 bases, with 22 bases between. The CDR3 spans 16 residues. The CDR3 spells CASSPPGVREINEQFF. The DNA of the CDR3 is TGTGCCAGCAGCCCTCCGGGGGTGCGGGAAATAAATGAGCAGTTCTTC.

Concerning this clonotype: With a much larger clone just one base away, this may be a read error. The chain has TRBV5-4 and TRBJ2-7; D gene unclear. Per germline, CDR1 SGHNT and CDR2 YYREEE (reference sequence). This CDR3 spans 15 amino acids. The CDR3 nucleotides read TGTACCAGCAGCTTGGCCAAACTGGGCTCCTACGAGCAGTACTTC. Translating gives CTSSLAKLGSYEQYF.

The sample holds many counts of this clonotype. The rearrangement joins TRBV9 to TRBJ1-5, with unresolved D. The germline CDR1 and CDR2 sequences are SGDLS and YYNGEE. The CDR3 extends over 14 amino acids. V gave up 1 base and J gave up 3 bases, with 8 bases separating them. CDR3 protein: CASSVNPNNQPQHF. The DNA for the CDR3 is TGTGCCAGCAGCGTAAACCCTAACAATCAGCCCCAGCATTTT.

The sample holds many counts of this clonotype. This chain connects TRBV7-8 to TRBJ2-7, with TRBD2 identical over 7 bases. With 3 bases clipped from V and 3 bases from J, the junction kept 8 bases outside the gene matches. This CDR3 has 15 amino acids. Germline V gene data show CDR1 as SGHVS and CDR2 as FQNEAQ. The CDR3 DNA sequence: TGTGCCAGCAGCTTCACCGGGAGGTCCCTCTACGAGCAGTACTTC. Its translation is CASSFTGRSLYEQYF.